These T cell receptor beta chains were read from a single sample in a study of T-cell reconstitution after alpha-beta-depleted transplantation in children. TCRdb re-analysed the PCR reads in MiXCR, keeping a single row per CDR3 protein. The table has about 310,000 distinct CDR3 sequences, around 25% seen once. Source: PBMCs, mostly from graft donor cells, taken 180 days after TCRalphabeta/CD19-depleted stem cell transplant. These receptors all come from a male patient between 5 and 17 years old who had a stem cell transplant for acute lymphoblastic leukemia, so the T cells may come from the graft donor. Both conserved end residues are part of each CDR3. D genes are given only for firm matches.

j_gene	v_gene	d_gene	CDR3aa
TRBJ2-7	TRBV20-1	NA	CSAREGFYEQYF
TRBJ1-1	TRBV4-1	TRBD1	CASSRPKRQGGTEAFF
TRBJ2-7	TRBV20-1	TRBD1	CSAPDDRGPSYEQYF
TRBJ2-7	TRBV5-1	TRBD2	CASSRLAETYEQYF
TRBJ2-4	TRBV6-1	NA	CASRPVGRLIIQYF
TRBJ1-3	TRBV6-1	TRBD1	CASSPGTGLGNTIYF
TRBJ1-5	TRBV4-1	NA	CASSQLWVGLNQPQHF
TRBJ2-7	TRBV3-1	TRBD2	CASSHDRGTSGTPYEQYF
TRBJ2-7	TRBV5-1	NA	CASSFLRSGLVKYEQYF
TRBJ1-1	TRBV3-1	NA	CASSQARRRNTEAFF
TRBJ2-7	TRBV29-1	TRBD1	CSVMGQGIYEQYF
TRBJ2-5	TRBV7-7	TRBD2	CASSVLAGGPGLQETQYF
TRBJ1-1	TRBV10-3	TRBD1	CAISESGDRKAFF
TRBJ2-7	TRBV5-6	TRBD1	CASSLEQGIARYEQHF
TRBJ1-1	TRBV5-5	NA	CASSLAITEAFF
TRBJ1-6	TRBV20-1	NA	CSASSGPPSYNSPLHF
TRBJ2-1	TRBV20-1	NA	CSARDNGERAGEQFF
TRBJ2-2	TRBV30	NA	CAWLQGSGELFF
TRBJ2-6	TRBV14	NA	CASSPPNPRSGANVLTF
TRBJ2-1	TRBV11-1	TRBD1	CAGKDRADNEQFF
TRBJ2-7	TRBV9	TRBD2	CASSVDLAGASEQYF
TRBJ2-5	TRBV5-1	NA	CASSLDGTVVKGTQYF
TRBJ1-1	TRBV20-1	TRBD1	CSALERTGGTEAFF
TRBJ2-5	TRBV15	TRBD2	CATRGAGKETQYF
TRBJ2-1	TRBV9	NA	CASSVVWGDLSYNEQFF
TRBJ1-2	TRBV4-1	TRBD1	CASSQSDRGLYGYTF
TRBJ2-5	TRBV2	NA	CANTGPVSGTQYF
TRBJ2-7	TRBV7-9	NA	CASSLIGRSSYEQYF
TRBJ1-6	TRBV15	NA	CATSRVNSPLHF
TRBJ1-2	TRBV15	TRBD1	CATSAHRGPNYGYTF
TRBJ2-7	TRBV24-1	TRBD1	CATRVLTGEISLYEQYF
TRBJ2-7	TRBV7-2	TRBD2	CASSFWTSGRSGEQYF
TRBJ2-1	TRBV7-9	NA	CASSFGLEQFF
TRBJ1-1	TRBV7-2	TRBD1	CASSLRDRGTEAFF
TRBJ2-7	TRBV5-1	NA	CASSSKSGTGVREQYF
TRBJ1-1	TRBV11-2	NA	CASRETDANTEAFF
TRBJ2-1	TRBV11-3	NA	CASSLEWYSYNEQFF
TRBJ2-7	TRBV14	NA	CASSQQALGLYEQYF
TRBJ2-7	TRBV2	TRBD1	CASRPGQGTYEQYF
TRBJ2-7	TRBV2	TRBD2	CASRLAGVEEQYF
TRBJ2-7	TRBV7-6	NA	CASSLVGRIGEQYF
TRBJ2-1	TRBV15	TRBD2	CATSREPGTSGSYNEQFF
TRBJ2-5	TRBV4-2	TRBD2	CASSRGLAQETQYF
TRBJ2-2	TRBV5-1	NA	CASSLEGIGELFF
TRBJ1-4	TRBV10-1	TRBD1	CASSERGTADDKLFF
TRBJ2-7	TRBV10-3	NA	CAISADGGEQYF
TRBJ2-7	TRBV2	TRBD2	CASSRLAGGIYEQYF
TRBJ2-5	TRBV4-2	TRBD2	CASSQIQSGRKETQYF
TRBJ2-3	TRBV9	TRBD2	CASSTGTHGLASFTDTQYF
TRBJ1-6	TRBV5-1	NA	CASARASPDSPLHF
TRBJ1-4	TRBV29-1	NA	CSCRGLREKLFF